The source of this T cell receptor (beta chain) is a study of T cells of healthy individuals. V shed 3 bases and J shed 8 bases, with 19 bases lying between them. The CDR3 length is 14 residues. Germline-derived CDR1 and CDR2 are DFQATT and SNEGSKA (reference sequence). Each CDR3 protein is one row after TCRdb ran MiXCR on the 5' RACE reads. This sample has about 53,000 distinct CDR3 sequences, with roughly 14% found just once. This TCR was sampled from a human donor in good health. This chain connects TRBV20-1 to TRBJ1-2; no clear D gene. The CDR3 protein is CSASTSAGSAGYTF. CDR3 bases: TGCAGTGCTAGTACCAGTGCGGGCTCGGCCGGCTACACCTTC.